The following is a TCR beta chain sequence with its context. The sample is drawn from a study of blood T cell repertoires in COVID-19. About the research overall: COVID-19 samples from acute and convalescent phases originated in the United States, Italy and Spain.

Here immunoSEQ multiplex PCR was the method, and the copy in TCRdb shows in-frame clones only, minus some. The sample shows roughly 340,000 clones, 80% to 90% of them seen only once. Germline CDR1 and CDR2: SEHNR and FQNEAQ (reference sequence). The V gene end was trimmed by 5 bases and the J gene end by 8 bases; junction bases not matched to a gene: 5. CDR3 length equals 12 residues. The study recruited people aged about 18 to 95 years across approximately 23 US areas. The rearrangement joins TRBV7-9 to TRBJ1-2; TRBD1 matches 7 bases. This receptor was taken from a young man who had recovered from COVID-19. Sequenced sample: PBMCs or T cells enriched from blood (not recorded which). The CDR3 region is CASSPTGSGYTF. CDR3 nucleotide sequence: TGTGCCAGCAGCCCGACAGGGTCAGGCTACACCTTC.